This TCR beta chain was identified during a study of CD8 T cells in ankylosing spondylitis. General study results and limits: Matched synovial fluid from ankylosing spondylitis patients was reported to be enriched for disease-linked clones. Typical of ankylosing spondylitis blood, it appeared, was a TCR beta motif of under 10 highly homologous variants. Within peripheral blood, clones linked to disease were CD8+ and relatively rare.

This CDR3 has 14 amino acids. Germline assignment: CDR1 LNHNV and CDR2 YYDKDF (reference sequence). Trimming pared 1 base from V and 4 bases from J, leaving 7 bases between. This clonotype has a count of ten or more. What it recognizes is unknown. By quantitative 5'-RACE with molecular barcodes, the TCR beta libraries were made. Using its own MiXCR run on the 5' RACE reads, TCRdb lists one record per CDR3 protein. The data hold roughly 140,000 distinct CDR3 sequences, with 44% observed a single time. The rearrangement links TRBV15 to TRBJ2-2; D might be TRBD1 (5 bases). This TCR was recovered from a male donor with ankylosing spondylitis. The sequenced sample consisted of synovial fluid, either unsorted or a sorted T cell fraction (not recorded which). The CDR3 DNA reads as TGTGCCACCAGCAGAGCCAGGGTCACCGGGGAGCTGTTTTTT. It is translated as CATSRARVTGELFF.